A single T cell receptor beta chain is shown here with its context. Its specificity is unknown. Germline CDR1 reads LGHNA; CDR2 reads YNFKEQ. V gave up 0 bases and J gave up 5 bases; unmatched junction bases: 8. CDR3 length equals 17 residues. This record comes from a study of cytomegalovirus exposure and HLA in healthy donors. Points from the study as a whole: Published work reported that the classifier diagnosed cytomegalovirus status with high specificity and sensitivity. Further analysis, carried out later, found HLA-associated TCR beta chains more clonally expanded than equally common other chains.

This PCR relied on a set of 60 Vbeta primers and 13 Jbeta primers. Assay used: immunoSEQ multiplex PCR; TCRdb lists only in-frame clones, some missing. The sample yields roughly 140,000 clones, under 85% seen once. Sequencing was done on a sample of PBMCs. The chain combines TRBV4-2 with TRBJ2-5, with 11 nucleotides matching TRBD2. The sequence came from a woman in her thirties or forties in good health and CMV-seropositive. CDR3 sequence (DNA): TGTGCCAGCAGCCAAGATCCTAGCGGGGGGCCTGGGGAGACCCAGTACTTC. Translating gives CASSQDPSGGPGETQYF.